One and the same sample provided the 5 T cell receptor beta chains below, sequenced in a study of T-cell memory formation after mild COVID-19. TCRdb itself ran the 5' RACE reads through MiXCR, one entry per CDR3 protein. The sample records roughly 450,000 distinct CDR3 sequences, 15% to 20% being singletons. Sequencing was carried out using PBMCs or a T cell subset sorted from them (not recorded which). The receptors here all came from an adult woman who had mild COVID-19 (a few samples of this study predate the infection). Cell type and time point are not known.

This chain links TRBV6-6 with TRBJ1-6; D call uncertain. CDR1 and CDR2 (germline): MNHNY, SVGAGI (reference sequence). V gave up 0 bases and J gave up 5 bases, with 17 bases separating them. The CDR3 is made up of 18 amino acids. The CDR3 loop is CASSYSMGQIKDNSPLHF. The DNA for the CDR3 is TGTGCCAGCAGTTACTCGATGGGCCAGATCAAGGATAATTCACCCCTCCACTTT.

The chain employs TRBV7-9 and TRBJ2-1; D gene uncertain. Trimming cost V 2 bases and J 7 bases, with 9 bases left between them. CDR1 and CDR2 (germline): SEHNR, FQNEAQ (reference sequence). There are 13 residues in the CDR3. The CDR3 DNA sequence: TGTGCCAGCAGCTTACCCGCACAAAATGAGCAGTTCTTC. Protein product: CASSLPAQNEQFF.

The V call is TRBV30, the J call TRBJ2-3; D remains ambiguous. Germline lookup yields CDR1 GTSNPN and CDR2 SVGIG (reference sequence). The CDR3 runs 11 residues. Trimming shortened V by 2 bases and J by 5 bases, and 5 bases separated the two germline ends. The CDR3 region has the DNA TGTGCCTGGAGTTCCATAGATACGCAGTATTTT. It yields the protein CAWSSIDTQYF.

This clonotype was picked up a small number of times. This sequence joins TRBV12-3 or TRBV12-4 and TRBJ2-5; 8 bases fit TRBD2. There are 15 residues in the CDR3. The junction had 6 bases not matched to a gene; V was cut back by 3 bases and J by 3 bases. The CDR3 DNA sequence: TGTGCCAGCAGTTTCGGGGCGGGACTAGAAGAGACCCAGTACTTC. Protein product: CASSFGAGLEETQYF.

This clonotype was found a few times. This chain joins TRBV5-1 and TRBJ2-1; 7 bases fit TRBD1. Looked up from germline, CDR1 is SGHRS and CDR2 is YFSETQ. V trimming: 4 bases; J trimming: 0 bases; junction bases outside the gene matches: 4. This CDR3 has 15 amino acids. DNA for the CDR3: TGCGCCAGCAGCCGGGACAGCTTCTCCTACAATGAGCAGTTCTTC. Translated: CASSRDSFSYNEQFF.